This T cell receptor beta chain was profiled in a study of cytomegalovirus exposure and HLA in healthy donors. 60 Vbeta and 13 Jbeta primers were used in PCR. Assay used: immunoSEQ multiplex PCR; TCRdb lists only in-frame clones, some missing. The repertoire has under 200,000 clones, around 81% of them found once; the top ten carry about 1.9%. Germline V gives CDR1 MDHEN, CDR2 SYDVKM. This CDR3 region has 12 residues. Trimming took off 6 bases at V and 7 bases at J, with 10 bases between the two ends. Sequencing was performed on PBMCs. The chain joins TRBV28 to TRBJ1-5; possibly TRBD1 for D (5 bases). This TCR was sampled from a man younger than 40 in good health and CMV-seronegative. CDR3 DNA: TGTGCCAGCAGAGGGGCTGGCCAGCCCCAGCATTTT. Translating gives CASRGAGQPQHF.